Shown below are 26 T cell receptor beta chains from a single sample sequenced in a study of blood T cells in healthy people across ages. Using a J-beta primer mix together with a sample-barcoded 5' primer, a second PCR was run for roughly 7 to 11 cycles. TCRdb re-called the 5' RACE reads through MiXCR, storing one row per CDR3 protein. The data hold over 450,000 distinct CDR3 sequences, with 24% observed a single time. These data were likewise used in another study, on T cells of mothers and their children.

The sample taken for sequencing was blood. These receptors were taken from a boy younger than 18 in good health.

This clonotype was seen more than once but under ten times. The DNA for the CDR3 is TGTGCCAGCAGTTGGGACTCCGCCATTAGCGAGCAGTACTTC. Its protein is CASSWDSAISEQYF. The chain carries TRBV7-9 and TRBJ2-7; perhaps TRBD2 as D (6 bases). Germline V CDR1 and CDR2: SEHNR, FQNEAQ (reference sequence). The CDR3 spans 14 residues. V was trimmed by 6 bases and J by 6 bases, leaving 18 bases between them.

The CDR3 coding sequence is TGTGCCACCAGTGATTGGGTGGATGGCTACACCTTC. It is translated as CATSDWVDGYTF. The J gene is TRBJ1-2, the V gene TRBV24-1; D gene uncertain. Germline CDR1 KGHDR, CDR2 SFDVKD. This CDR3 contains 12 residues. The V end lost 2 bases, the J end lost 6 bases, and 6 bases lay between the germline ends.

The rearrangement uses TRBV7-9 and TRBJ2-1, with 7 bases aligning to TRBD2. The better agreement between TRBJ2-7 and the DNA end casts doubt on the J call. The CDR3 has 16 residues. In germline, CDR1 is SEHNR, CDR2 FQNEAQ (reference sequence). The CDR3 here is CASSSGGGTSSYEQYF. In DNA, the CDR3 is TGTGCCAGCAGCTCGGGAGGCGGGACTTCCTCCTACGAGCAGTACTTC.

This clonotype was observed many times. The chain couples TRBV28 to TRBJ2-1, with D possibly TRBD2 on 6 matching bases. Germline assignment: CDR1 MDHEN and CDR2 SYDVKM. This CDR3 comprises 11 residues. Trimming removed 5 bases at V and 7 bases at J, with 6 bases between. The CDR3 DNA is TGTGCCAGCAGTGCGGGGAATGAGCAGTTCTTC. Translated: CASSAGNEQFF.

CDR3 loop: CASSLKRGSSYNEQFF. CDR3 DNA: TGTGCCAGCAGTCTAAAACGGGGGAGCTCCTACAATGAGCAGTTCTTC. The chain recombines TRBV28 with TRBJ2-1; weak D call: TRBD2 (6 bases). Deletions cut 5 bases from V and 0 bases from J, with 14 bases between. This CDR3 contains 16 residues. Germline loops: CDR1 MDHEN, CDR2 SYDVKM.

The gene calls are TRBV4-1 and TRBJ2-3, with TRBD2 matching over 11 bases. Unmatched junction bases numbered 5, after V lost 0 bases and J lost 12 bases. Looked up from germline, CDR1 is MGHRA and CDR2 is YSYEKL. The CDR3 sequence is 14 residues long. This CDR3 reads CASSQDTSGRTQYF. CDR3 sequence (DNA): TGCGCCAGCAGCCAAGATACTAGCGGGAGAACACAGTATTTT.

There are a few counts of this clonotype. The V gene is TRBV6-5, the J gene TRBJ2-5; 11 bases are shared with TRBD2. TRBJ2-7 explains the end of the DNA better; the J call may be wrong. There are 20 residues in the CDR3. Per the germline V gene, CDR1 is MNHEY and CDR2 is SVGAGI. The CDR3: CAGSWTAALAGVVSIYEQYF. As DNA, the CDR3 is TGTGCCGGTAGTTGGACGGCGGCACTAGCGGGAGTGGTGTCGATCTACGAGCAGTACTTC.

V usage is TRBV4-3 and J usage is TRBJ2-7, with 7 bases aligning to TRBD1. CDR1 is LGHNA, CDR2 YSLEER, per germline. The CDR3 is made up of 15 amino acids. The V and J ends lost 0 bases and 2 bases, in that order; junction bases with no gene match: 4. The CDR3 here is CASSQEGTDPYEQYF. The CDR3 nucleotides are TGCGCCAGCAGCCAAGAAGGGACAGATCCCTACGAGCAGTACTTC.

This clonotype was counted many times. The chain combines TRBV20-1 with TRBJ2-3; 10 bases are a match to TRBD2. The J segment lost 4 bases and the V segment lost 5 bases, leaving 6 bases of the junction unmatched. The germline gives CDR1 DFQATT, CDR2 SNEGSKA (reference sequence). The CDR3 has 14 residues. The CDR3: CSAERGLASDTQYF. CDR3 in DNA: TGCAGTGCTGAGAGGGGACTAGCGTCAGATACGCAGTATTTT.

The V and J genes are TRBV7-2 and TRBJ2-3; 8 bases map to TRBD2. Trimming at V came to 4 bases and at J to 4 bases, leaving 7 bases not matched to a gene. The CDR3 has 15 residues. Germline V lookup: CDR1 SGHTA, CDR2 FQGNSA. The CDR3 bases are TGTGCCAGCAGCTCTTCTAGCGGGTGGGCAGATACGCAGTATTTT. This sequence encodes CASSSSSGWADTQYF.

DNA of the CDR3: TGTGCCACCAGCACGTCGCGGGACTCCTACAATGAGCAGTTCTTC. Translation: CATSTSRDSYNEQFF. The chain has TRBV15 and TRBJ2-1, with a possible D match to TRBD2 (6 bases). Trimming cost V 4 bases and J 0 bases, with 10 bases left between them. There are 15 residues in the CDR3. Germline loops: CDR1 LNHNV, CDR2 YYDKDF (reference sequence).

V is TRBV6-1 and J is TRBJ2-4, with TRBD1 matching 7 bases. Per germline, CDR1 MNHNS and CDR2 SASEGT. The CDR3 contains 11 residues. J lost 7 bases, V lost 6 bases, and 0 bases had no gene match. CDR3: CASRGQNIQYF. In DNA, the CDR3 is TGTGCCAGCAGGGGACAGAACATTCAGTACTTC.

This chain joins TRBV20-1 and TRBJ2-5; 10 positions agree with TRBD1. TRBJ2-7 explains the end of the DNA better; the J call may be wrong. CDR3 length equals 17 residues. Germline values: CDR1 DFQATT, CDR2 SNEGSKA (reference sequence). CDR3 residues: CSARGLPTGQGIHEQYF. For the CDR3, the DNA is TGCAGTGCTAGAGGTCTTCCTACGGGACAGGGGATCCACGAGCAGTACTTC.

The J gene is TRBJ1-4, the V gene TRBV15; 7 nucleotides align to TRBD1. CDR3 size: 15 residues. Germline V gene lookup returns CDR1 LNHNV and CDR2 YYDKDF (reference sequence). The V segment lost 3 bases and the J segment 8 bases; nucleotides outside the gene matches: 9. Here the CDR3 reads CATSRTGPVGEKLFF. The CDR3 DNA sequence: TGTGCCACCAGCAGGACAGGGCCGGTGGGGGAAAAACTGTTTTTT.

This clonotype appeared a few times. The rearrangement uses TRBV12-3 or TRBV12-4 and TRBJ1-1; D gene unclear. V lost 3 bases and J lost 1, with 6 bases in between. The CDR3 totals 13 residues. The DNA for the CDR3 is TGTGCCAGCAGTTTTGACGGGAACACTGAAGCTTTCTTT. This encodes CASSFDGNTEAFF.

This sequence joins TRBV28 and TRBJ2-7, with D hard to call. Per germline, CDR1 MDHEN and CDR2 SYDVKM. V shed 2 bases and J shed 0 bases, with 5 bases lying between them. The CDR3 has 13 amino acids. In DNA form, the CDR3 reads TGTGCCAGCAGTTTACCCTTCTCCTACGAGCAGTACTTC. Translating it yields CASSLPFSYEQYF.

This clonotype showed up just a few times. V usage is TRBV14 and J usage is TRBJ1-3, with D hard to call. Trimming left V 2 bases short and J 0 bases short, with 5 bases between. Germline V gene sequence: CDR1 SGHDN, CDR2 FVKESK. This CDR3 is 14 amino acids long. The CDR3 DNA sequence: TGTGCCAGCAGCCAACGGGTCTCTGGAAACACCATATATTTT. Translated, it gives CASSQRVSGNTIYF.

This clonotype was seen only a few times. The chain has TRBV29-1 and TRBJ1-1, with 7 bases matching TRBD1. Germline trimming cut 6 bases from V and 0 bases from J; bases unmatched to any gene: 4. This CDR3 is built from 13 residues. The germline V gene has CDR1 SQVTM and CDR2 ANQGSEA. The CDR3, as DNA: TGCAGCGTCGGACAGGCACTGAACACTGAAGCTTTCTTT. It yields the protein CSVGQALNTEAFF. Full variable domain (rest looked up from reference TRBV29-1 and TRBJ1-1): SAVISQKPSRDICQRGTSLTIQCQVDSQVTMMFWYRQQPGQSLTLIATANQGSEATYESGFVIDKFPISRPNLTFSTLTVSNMSPEDSSIYLCSVGQALNTEAFFGQGTRLTVV.

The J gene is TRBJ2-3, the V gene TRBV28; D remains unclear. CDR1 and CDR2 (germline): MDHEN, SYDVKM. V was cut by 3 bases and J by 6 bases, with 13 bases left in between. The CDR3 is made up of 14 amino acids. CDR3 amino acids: CASSFQPPEDTQYF. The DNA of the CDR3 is TGTGCCAGCAGTTTCCAACCGCCGGAGGATACGCAGTATTTT.

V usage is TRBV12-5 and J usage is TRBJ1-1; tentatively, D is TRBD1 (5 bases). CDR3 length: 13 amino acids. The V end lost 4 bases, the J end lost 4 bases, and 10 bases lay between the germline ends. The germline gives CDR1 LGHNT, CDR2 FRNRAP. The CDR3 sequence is CASGWGTGTEAFF. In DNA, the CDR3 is TGTGCTAGTGGTTGGGGGACGGGCACTGAAGCTTTCTTT.

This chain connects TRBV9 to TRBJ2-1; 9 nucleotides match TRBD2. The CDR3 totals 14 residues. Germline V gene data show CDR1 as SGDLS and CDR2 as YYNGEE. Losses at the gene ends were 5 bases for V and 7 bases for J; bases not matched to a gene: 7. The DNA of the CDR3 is TGTGCCAGCAGTCCCGGGACTAGCATTAATGAGCAGTTCTTC. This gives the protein CASSPGTSINEQFF. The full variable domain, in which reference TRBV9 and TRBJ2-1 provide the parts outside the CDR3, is DSGVTQTPKHLITATGQRVTLRCSPRSGDLSVYWYQQSLDQGLQFLIQYYNGEERAKGNILERFSAQQFPDLHSELNLSSLELGDSALYFCASSPGTSINEQFFGPGTRLTVL.

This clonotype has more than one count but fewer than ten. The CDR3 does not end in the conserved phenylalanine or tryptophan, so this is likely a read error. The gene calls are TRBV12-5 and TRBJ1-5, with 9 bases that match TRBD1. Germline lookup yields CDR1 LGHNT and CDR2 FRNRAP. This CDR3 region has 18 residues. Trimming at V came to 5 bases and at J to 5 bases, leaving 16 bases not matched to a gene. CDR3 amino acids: CASGPSGPGQGKDQPQHL. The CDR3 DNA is TGTGCTAGTGGTCCCTCCGGTCCGGGACAGGGAAAGGATCAGCCCCAGCATCTT.

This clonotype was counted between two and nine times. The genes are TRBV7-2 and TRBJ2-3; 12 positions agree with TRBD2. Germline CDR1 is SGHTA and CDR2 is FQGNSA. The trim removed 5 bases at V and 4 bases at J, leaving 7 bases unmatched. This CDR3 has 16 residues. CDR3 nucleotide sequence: TGTGCCAGCAGCCATCTGTCTAGCGGGGGGGCAGATACGCAGTATTTT. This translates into CASSHLSSGGADTQYF.

The CDR3 region has the DNA TGTGCCAGCACCTTTGCGACGGGGACTGAGCAGTTCTTC. It is translated as CASTFATGTEQFF. V is TRBV28 and J is TRBJ2-5; D is possibly TRBD1 or TRBD2 (5 bases each). With the DNA end fitting TRBJ2-1 better, the J assignment may be wrong. Germline V gene data show CDR1 as MDHEN and CDR2 as SYDVKM. The CDR3 sequence is 13 residues long.

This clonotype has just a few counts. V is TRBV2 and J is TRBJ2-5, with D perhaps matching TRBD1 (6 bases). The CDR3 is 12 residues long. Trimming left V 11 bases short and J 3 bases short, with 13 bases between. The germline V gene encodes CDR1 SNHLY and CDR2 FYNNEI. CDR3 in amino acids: CAVRDIEETQYF. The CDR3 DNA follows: TGTGCCGTACGGGACATCGAAGAGACCCAGTACTTC.

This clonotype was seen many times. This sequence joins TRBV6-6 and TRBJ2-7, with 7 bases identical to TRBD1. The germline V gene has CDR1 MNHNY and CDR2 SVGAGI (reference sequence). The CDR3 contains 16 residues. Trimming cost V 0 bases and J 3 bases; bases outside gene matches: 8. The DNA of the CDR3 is TGTGCCAGCAGTTACTCCCCCGGACAGGTTGACTACGAGCAGTACTTC. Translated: CASSYSPGQVDYEQYF.